Listed here is a single T cell receptor (beta chain). Germline V lookup: CDR1 MNHNY, CDR2 SVGAGI (reference sequence). This CDR3 has 14 amino acids. The J segment lost 2 bases and the V segment lost 6 bases, leaving 6 bases of the junction unmatched. These data are taken from a study of cytomegalovirus exposure and HLA in healthy donors. Both 60 Vbeta primers and 13 Jbeta primers went into the PCR. Repertoires were generated with immunoSEQ multiplex PCR, while TCRdb's copy carries only in-frame clones and drops some. The sample lists about 140,000 clones; around 75% were seen once. The rearrangement uses TRBV6-6 and TRBJ2-5; TRBD1 aligns across 7 bases. This receptor was identified in a young man in good health and CMV-seropositive. What was sequenced was PBMCs. CDR3 bases: TGTGCCAGCAGCAGGGGGATCCCTCAAGAGACCCAGTACTTC. It codes for CASSRGIPQETQYF.